Sequencing of this T cell receptor (beta chain) was carried out in a study of T cells expressing NK-cell markers. Study-wide background: HCMV serostatus: seven of eight sequenced donors positive, one negative.

As concerns this clonotype: The target antigen is unknown.

Study-wide results and caveats: For over five donors, the dominant NKG2C+ clonotypes made up roughly 1.0-7.5% of their CD8+ T cells.

With the 5' RACE reads reprocessed, TCRdb shows one record per CDR3 protein and no DNA. Its table lists 500,000 or so distinct CDR3 sequences. CDR1 DFQATT and CDR2 SNEGSKA come from the germline V gene (reference sequence). This CDR3 is 13 amino acids long. The source material was blood T cells: a sorted CD56 or NKG2C T cell subset, CD4+ or CD8+ T cells, or bulk PBMC T cells (not recorded which). The chain links TRBV20-1 to TRBJ1-2. The TCR sequence derives from a man younger than 35 in good health. The CDR3 here is CSASERLNYGYTF.